This section outlines one T cell receptor (beta chain) sequence together with its context. This sample was included in a study of blood T cell repertoires in COVID-19. Study context: T cells, B-cell-depleted T cells, or PBMCs provided the cDNA or gDNA that served as material.

Repertoires were generated with immunoSEQ multiplex PCR, while TCRdb's copy carries only in-frame clones and drops some. The sample consists of over 300,000 clones, approximately 85% of them appearing once. CDR3 length equals 13 residues. V was pared by 11 bases and J by 4 bases, with 17 bases between. The rearrangement joins TRBV12-3 or TRBV12-4 to TRBJ1-1; D uncertain. The specimen sequenced was peripheral blood. The receptor was derived from a human donor in a cohort sampled during active COVID-19. The CDR3 here is CASTRDSITEAFF. The CDR3 coding sequence is TGTGCCTCGACGAGGGATAGTATCACTGAAGCTTTCTTT.